This T cell receptor (delta chain) was documented in a study of γδ T cells in repeated Plasmodium falciparum infection. The overall study: Age- and gender-matched Australian children served as comparison for malaria-exposed Malian children.

Bulk repertoires came from Vgamma9/Vdelta2+ or Vdelta2-negative gammadelta T cells flow-sorted from PBMC. The study's findings and limits: Over time and infection, Vgamma9/Vdelta2+ repertoires remained highly stable and polyclonal.

This CDR3 is 25 amino acids long. Germline V gene sequence: CDR1 TVYSNPD, CDR2 GDNSRS (reference sequence). Sequencing covered both gamma and delta TCR chains per sample. TCRdb re-processed the multiplex PCR reads via CATT. Among 50,000 to 60,000 delta-chain clones, about 2% were seen once, and the ten largest hold approximately 24%. Turning to this clone: As yet, its antigen is unknown. The likely explanation is a read error, given a far larger clone one base away. This CDR3 is also generated by other DNA sequences in the sample.

The receptor was derived from a pool of human donors (malaria-infected and uninfected, not separated). The V gene is TRDV3; the J gene was not called; the table's D call of TRDD3 was not tested on the DNA. The sequenced material came from gamma-delta T cells from blood. The CDR3 protein is CAFIPFLVKGYTGGYPPGVGDKLIF. The CDR3 nucleotides read TGTGCCTTTATCCCTTTTTTAGTGAAGGGTTATACTGGGGGATACCCTCCGGGAGTTGGCGATAAGCTCATCTTT.